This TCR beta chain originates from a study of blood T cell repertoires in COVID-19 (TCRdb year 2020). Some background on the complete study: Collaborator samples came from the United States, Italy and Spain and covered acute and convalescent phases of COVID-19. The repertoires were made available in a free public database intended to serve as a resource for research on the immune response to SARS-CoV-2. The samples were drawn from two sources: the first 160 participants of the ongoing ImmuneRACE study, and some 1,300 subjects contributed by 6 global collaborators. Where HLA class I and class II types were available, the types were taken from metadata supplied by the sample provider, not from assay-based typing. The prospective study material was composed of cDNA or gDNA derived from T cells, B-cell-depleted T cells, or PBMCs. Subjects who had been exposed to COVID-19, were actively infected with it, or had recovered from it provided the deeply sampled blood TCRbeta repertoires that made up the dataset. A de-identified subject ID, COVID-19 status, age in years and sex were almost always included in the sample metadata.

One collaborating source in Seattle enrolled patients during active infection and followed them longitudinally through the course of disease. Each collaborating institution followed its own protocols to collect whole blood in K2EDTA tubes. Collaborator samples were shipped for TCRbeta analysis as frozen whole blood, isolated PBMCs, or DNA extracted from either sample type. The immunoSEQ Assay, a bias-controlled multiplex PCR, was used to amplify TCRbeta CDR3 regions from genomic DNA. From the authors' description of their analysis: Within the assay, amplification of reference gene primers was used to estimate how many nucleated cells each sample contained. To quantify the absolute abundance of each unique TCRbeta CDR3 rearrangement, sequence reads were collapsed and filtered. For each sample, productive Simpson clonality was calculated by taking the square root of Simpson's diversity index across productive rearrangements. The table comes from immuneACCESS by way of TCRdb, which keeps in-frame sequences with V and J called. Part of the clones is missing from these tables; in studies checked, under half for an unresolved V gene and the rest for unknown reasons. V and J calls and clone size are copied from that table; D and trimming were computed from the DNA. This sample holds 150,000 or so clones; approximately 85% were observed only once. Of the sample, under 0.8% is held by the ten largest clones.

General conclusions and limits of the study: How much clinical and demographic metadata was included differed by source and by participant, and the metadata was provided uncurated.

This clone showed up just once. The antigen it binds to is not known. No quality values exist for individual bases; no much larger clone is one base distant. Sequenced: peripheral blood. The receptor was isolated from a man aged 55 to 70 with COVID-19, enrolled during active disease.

The sequenced DNA is TGTGCCAGCAGTACTAGCGGGAACCAAGAGACCCAGTACTTC. This sequence encodes CASSTSGNQETQYF. Recombination linked TRBV2 to TRBJ2-5, with 10 bases aligning to TRBD2. Clipping removes 5 bases from V and 0 bases from J, with 0 as the unmatched junction base count. The CDR3, cysteine through phenylalanine, is 14 amino acids long. The read is trimmed to its CDR3 DNA, 42 bases read in frame from base 1. Reading the germline V gene gives CDR1 SNHLY and CDR2 FYNNEI.